This TCR beta chain originates from a study of shared clonotypes between healthy human individuals. Whole-study findings and limits: Relative to their counterparts shared across all four donors, non-shared clonotypes exhibited diminished generation probabilities.

There were only Caucasian adults among the donors, and all lived in Nashville, Tennessee. Memory CD4+ cells were the fraction left after CD45RA+ naive selection. Germline V gives CDR1 GTSNPN, CDR2 SVGIG (reference sequence). The CDR3 contains 11 residues. Trimming took 5 bases from V and 5 from J, leaving 9 bases between them. Generated by immunoSEQ multiplex PCR, the TCRdb table keeps only in-frame clones and is missing some. Of around 1,100,000 clones detected, approximately 80% appear once; the ten largest clones hold approximately 0.95%. This clone was counted a few times. The target antigen is unknown.

This clonotype was sampled from a man younger than 30 in good health. Some clones in this sample may be carry-over from other donors' samples. J is TRBJ1-1 and V is TRBV30; D may be TRBD1 (6 bases). Sequencing input: memory CD4+ T cells from PBMCs. Described subset: CD45RA-negative fraction. Here the CDR3 DNA reads TGTGCCTGGGGAAGGGGGACTGAAGCTTTCTTT. Translation gives CAWGRGTEAFF.